A selection of T cell receptor beta chains follows, all from one sample in a study of T cell responses to AZD1222 COVID-19 vaccine. The repertoire was sequenced with immunoSEQ multiplex PCR; TCRdb's copy has only in-frame clones and lacks some. Here the sample spans around 190,000 clones, just over 85% being singletons. The specimen was peripheral blood, collected on day 0 of AZD1222 vaccination. Every receptor here comes from an adult in good health. CDR3s leave out the opening cysteine and the closing phenylalanine or tryptophan. Not every row has a clone size; where given, it reads once, few, many or a size class.

TRBJ1-6,TRBV5-6,NA,ASRLEPTGSSPLH
TRBJ2-1,TRBV28,NA,ASNPGAPLYNEQF
TRBJ2-3,TRBV11-2,NA,ASSLWREVTDTQY
TRBJ2-1,TRBV2,NA,ASDRRNYNEQF
TRBJ2-5,TRBV7-2,once,ASSWTGETQY
TRBJ2-7,TRBV6-2/TRBV6-3,NA,ASSYPGAGDRSYEQY
TRBJ1-4,TRBV6-6,NA,ASSSSSTPTNEKLF
TRBJ2-3,TRBV28,NA,ASSTATSDTQY
TRBJ2-3,TRBV24-1,NA,ATSAWTSGGSTDTQY
TRBJ1-6,TRBV6-5,NA,ASRTADSYNSPLH
TRBJ1-6,TRBV19,NA,ASLDRVESPLH
TRBJ2-1,TRBV28,NA,ASSLPSSDEQF
TRBJ1-1,TRBV5-1,NA,ASSLGHVNTEAF
TRBJ1-4,TRBV25-1,NA,ASSEFGGGTATNEKLF